The clone carrying this T cell receptor (beta chain) was counted between two and nine times. Its antigen is unknown. cDNA specific to TCR beta was made from approximately 500 ng of total RNA, with a constant-region primer employed for priming. What produced the TCR beta libraries was three nested multiplex PCR rounds using slightly modified ARM-PCR. TCRdb reprocessed the multiplex PCR reads with MiXCR, giving one entry per CDR3 protein. The table includes about 330,000 distinct CDR3 sequences, approximately 65% detected once. Germline DNA was also extracted, and blood RNA derived from unsorted whole blood. Donors were untreated and chronically infected with HBV. This sample was included in a study of tumor-infiltrating lymphocytes in primary liver carcinoma. The wider study: Ages ranged from 30 to 69, with HCC or mixed HCC-cholangiocarcinoma.

Study results and caveats: Unsorted bulk sampling ruled out any CD4+ versus CD8+ repertoire comparison.

The sequenced sample consisted of peripheral blood. This TCR derives from a man in his forties with primary liver carcinoma and hepatitis B virus infection.

The CDR3 loop reads CASSYSSTGSGGYTF. CDR3 bases: TGTGCCAGCAGTTACTCCTCTACAGGGAGCGGTGGCTACACCTTC. This chain uses TRBV6-2 or TRBV6-3 with TRBJ1-2; possible D gene TRBD1, 6 bases. V was cut by 0 bases and J by 7 bases, with 15 bases left in between. This CDR3 has 15 residues. The germline V gene encodes CDR1 MNHEY and CDR2 SVGEGT.